This T cell receptor (beta chain) was obtained from a study of blood T cell repertoires in COVID-19. Study in general: Acute and convalescent COVID-19 samples came from the United States, Italy and Spain. PBMCs, B-cell-depleted T cells, or T cells were the source of the cDNA or gDNA that made up the material.

CDR1 and CDR2 from the germline V gene are SGHAT and FQNNGV. The CDR3 is 17 amino acids. V lost 6 bases to trimming and J lost 0 bases, with 17 bases between them. Repertoires were generated with immunoSEQ multiplex PCR, while TCRdb's copy carries only in-frame clones and drops some. The repertoire holds about 270,000 clones, with 81% as singletons. The sequence came from an older woman with active or convalescent COVID-19. The specimen was peripheral blood. The rearrangement joins TRBV11-2 to TRBJ2-2, with D perhaps TRBD2 (6 bases). This chain's CDR3 is CASREGFWTTNTGELFF. The CDR3 DNA follows: TGTGCCAGCAGGGAGGGGTTTTGGACTACGAACACCGGGGAGCTGTTTTTT.